Listed below are T cell receptor beta chains from one sample, sequenced in a study of shared clonotypes between healthy human individuals. Method: immunoSEQ multiplex PCR; TCRdb's copy keeps in-frame clones and lacks some. The table lists about 2.4 million clones, approximately 94% of them singletons, with around 0.4% in the top ten. The sequenced sample was naive CD4+ T cells from PBMCs. These receptors were obtained from a man aged 18-30 years in good health. Some clones in this sample may be carry-over from other donors' samples. The CDR3 runs from the conserved cysteine through the conserved F or W. The D gene is left open where the match is weak. Expanded clones get a size class; other rows say once, few or many, or leave the size out.

D gene,clone size,V gene,J gene,CDR3 protein,CDR3 DNA
TRBD1,NA,TRBV28,TRBJ1-3,CASSSMTGRIPNTIYF,TGTGCCAGCAGTTCAATGACAGGGCGAATCCCGAACACCATATATTTT
TRBD1,NA,TRBV10-3,TRBJ1-1,CAISENLGQYMNTEAFF,TGTGCCATCAGTGAGAATTTGGGACAGTATATGAACACTGAAGCTTTCTTT
NA,NA,TRBV28,TRBJ2-2,CASRRQTPGELFF,TGTGCCAGCAGGAGACAGACACCCGGGGAGCTGTTTTTT
NA,NA,TRBV19,TRBJ1-5,CASSMRTAGRQPQHF,TGTGCCAGTAGTATGCGGACAGCGGGCCGTCAGCCCCAGCATTTT
NA,NA,TRBV2,TRBJ1-5,CASSEVWTGNQPQHF,TGTGCCAGCAGTGAAGTATGGACGGGGAATCAGCCCCAGCATTTT
TRBD1,NA,TRBV27,TRBJ2-3,CASSTKIPGQTGGTDTQYF,TGTGCCAGCAGCACCAAAATACCGGGACAGACCGGAGGCACAGATACGCAGTATTTT
TRBD2,once,TRBV4-1,TRBJ2-5,CASSQVLAGATYQETQYF,TGCGCCAGCAGCCAAGTGCTAGCGGGCGCTACTTATCAAGAGACCCAGTACTTC
NA,NA,TRBV7-2,TRBJ2-1,CASSSGSGKQFF,TGTGCCAGCAGCTCCGGTTCGGGGAAGCAGTTCTTC
NA,NA,TRBV5-8,TRBJ2-4,CASSLNSLAKNIQYF,TGTGCCAGCAGCTTGAATTCTCTAGCCAAAAACATTCAGTACTTC
TRBD1,NA,TRBV6-1,TRBJ1-5,CASSEWTGGPYSNQPQHF,TGTGCCAGCAGTGAATGGACAGGGGGCCCTTATAGCAATCAGCCCCAGCATTTT
TRBD1,NA,TRBV19,TRBJ2-7,CASSGTGSYEQYF,TGTGCCAGTAGTGGGACAGGGTCCTACGAGCAGTACTTC
TRBD1,NA,TRBV5-1,TRBJ2-7,CASSYGQGPPYEQYF,TGCGCCAGCAGCTACGGACAGGGTCCACCGTACGAGCAGTACTTC
TRBD2,NA,TRBV18,TRBJ2-1,CASSPPRTSPTNEQFF,TGTGCCAGCTCACCACCCCGGACTAGTCCGACCAATGAGCAGTTCTTC
TRBD2,NA,TRBV7-2,TRBJ2-3,CASSFASGNLDTQYF,TGTGCCAGCAGCTTTGCTAGCGGGAATCTAGATACGCAGTATTTT
NA,NA,TRBV29-1,TRBJ2-7,CSAQSRGSYEQYF,TGCAGCGCCCAGTCCCGGGGCTCCTACGAGCAGTACTTC
NA,NA,TRBV30,TRBJ1-5,CAWSVPVSGQPQHF,TGTGCCTGGAGTGTACCCGTTTCGGGTCAGCCCCAGCATTTT
NA,NA,TRBV30,TRBJ1-2,CAWSYKRLSHYGYTF,TGTGCCTGGAGTTACAAGCGACTCTCTCACTATGGCTACACCTTC
NA,NA,TRBV29-1,TRBJ2-1,CSGGTSSEQFF,TGCAGCGGTGGGACTTCGAGTGAGCAGTTCTTC